The text below deals with one TCR beta chain. Losses at the gene ends were 4 bases for V and 3 bases for J; bases not matched to a gene: 3. The germline V gene has CDR1 SGHAT and CDR2 FQDESV (reference sequence). The CDR3 totals 13 residues. This record comes from a study of T cells in tumors after PD-1 blockade. Looking at the study overall: Either cemiplimab 350 mg every 2 weeks or pembrolizumab 200 mg every 3 weeks was given. Daily vismodegib 150 mg continued in a subset of anti-PD-1-treated patients.

Assay: immunoSEQ multiplex PCR; the TCRdb copy retains only in-frame clones and omits some. Of approximately 59,000 clones in the sample, about four fifths are singletons; the top ten hold 13%. J is TRBJ2-7 and V is TRBV11-1, with 7 bases lining up with TRBD1. Sequencing was performed on PBMCs, taken before anti-PD-1 treatment. The clonotype was recovered from a human donor with basal cell carcinoma. Here the CDR3 DNA reads TGTGCCAGCAGCTGGGGACAGAGCTACGAGCAGTACTTC. Amino acids: CASSWGQSYEQYF. Complete variable domain (other parts from reference TRBV11-1 and TRBJ2-7): EAEVAQSPRYKITEKSQAVAFWCDPISGHATLYWYRQILGQGPELLVQFQDESVVDDSQLPKDRFSAERLKGVDSTLKIQPAELGDSAMYLCASSWGQSYEQYFGPGTRLTVT.